Each of the 5 T cell receptor beta chains below was sequenced from the same sample in a study of cytomegalovirus exposure and HLA in healthy donors. PCR involved 60 Vbeta and 13 Jbeta primers. Sequenced by immunoSEQ multiplex PCR; TCRdb stores in-frame clones only, minus some. The sample carries under 200,000 clones, 84% recorded once. The sample taken for sequencing was PBMCs. The source is a man aged 30 to 45 in good health and CMV-seronegative.

This clone was picked up a small number of times. The rearrangement links TRBV12-5 to TRBJ2-6; D not resolved. Germline V lookup: CDR1 LGHNT, CDR2 FRNRAP. V gave up 0 bases and J gave up 0 bases, with 6 bases separating them. The CDR3 spans 16 residues. In nucleotides, the CDR3 is TGTGCTAGTGGTTTGGTACGCGCCTCTGGGGCCAACGTCCTGACTTTC. It encodes CASGLVRASGANVLTF.

The genes are TRBV4-2 and TRBJ2-2; TRBD2 matches 7 bases. This CDR3 comprises 17 residues. The ends lost 1 base at V and 7 bases at J; junction bases unmatched: 12. CDR1 and CDR2 (germline): LGHNA, YNFKEQ. As DNA, the CDR3 is TGTGCCAGCAGCCAAGGGACTCTGGCGGGAGATCACGGGGAGCTGTTTTTT. It is translated as CASSQGTLAGDHGELFF.

The chain employs TRBV7-9 and TRBJ1-2; maybe TRBD1 (5 bases). The CDR3 is 17 amino acids. Trimming removed 1 base from V and 4 bases from J, with 19 bases in between. CDR1 and CDR2 from the germline V gene are SEHNR and FQNEAQ (reference sequence). The CDR3 protein is CASSLGPPRRQPYGYTF. In DNA form, the CDR3 reads TGTGCCAGCAGCTTAGGCCCCCCACGGAGACAGCCCTATGGCTACACCTTC.

The J gene is TRBJ2-3, the V gene TRBV6-4; TRBD1 agrees at 9 bases. The V gene end was trimmed by 10 bases and the J gene end by 2 bases; junction bases not matched to a gene: 16. This CDR3 has 17 residues. In germline, CDR1 is MRHNA, CDR2 SNTAGT. CDR3 nucleotide sequence: TGTGCCAACAAGGGACAGGGTGTGCCCCCCGCCACAGATACGCAGTATTTT. It is translated as CANKGQGVPPATDTQYF.

This clone showed up just a few times. V usage is TRBV19 and J usage is TRBJ2-1; TRBD1 aligns across 7 bases. Germline V gene data show CDR1 as LNHDA and CDR2 as SQIVND (reference sequence). The J segment lost 0 bases and the V segment lost 7 bases, leaving 9 bases of the junction unmatched. CDR3 length: 16 residues. The DNA of the CDR3 is TGTGCCAGTAACCCCCAGGGACAGCTCTCCTACAATGAGCAGTTCTTC. Amino acids: CASNPQGQLSYNEQFF.